This TCR beta chain was captured in a study of PD-L1 blockade in urothelial cancer. Study-wide context: The median number of T cells present in blood samples was roughly 140,000.

This table comes from immunoSEQ multiplex PCR, and its TCRdb copy is limited to in-frame clones, with some not included. The repertoire has 55,000 to 70,000 clones, more than 70% of them found once; the top ten carry 2.5% to 3%. Study observations and caveats: More expansion of tumor-associated blood clones, seen at 3 weeks, marked durable-benefit patients.

Samples spanned pretreatment and treatment, with 1 to 8 time points per patient. About this clone itself: Its antigen is not identified.

This CDR3 is built from 15 residues. Germline V gene lookup returns CDR1 SGHRS and CDR2 YFSETQ. V lost 2 bases, J lost 14 bases, and 17 bases stayed unmatched. The sequence derives from a man aged 50-59 years with urothelial cancer. Sample: PBMCs, taken around atezolizumab (anti-PD-L1) treatment. This sequence joins TRBV5-1 and TRBJ2-3, with 7 nucleotides matching TRBD1. The CDR3 DNA is TGCGCCAGCAGCTTTACGGGACAGACTGCGGTTACCTCGTATTTT. This translates into CASSFTGQTAVTSYF.